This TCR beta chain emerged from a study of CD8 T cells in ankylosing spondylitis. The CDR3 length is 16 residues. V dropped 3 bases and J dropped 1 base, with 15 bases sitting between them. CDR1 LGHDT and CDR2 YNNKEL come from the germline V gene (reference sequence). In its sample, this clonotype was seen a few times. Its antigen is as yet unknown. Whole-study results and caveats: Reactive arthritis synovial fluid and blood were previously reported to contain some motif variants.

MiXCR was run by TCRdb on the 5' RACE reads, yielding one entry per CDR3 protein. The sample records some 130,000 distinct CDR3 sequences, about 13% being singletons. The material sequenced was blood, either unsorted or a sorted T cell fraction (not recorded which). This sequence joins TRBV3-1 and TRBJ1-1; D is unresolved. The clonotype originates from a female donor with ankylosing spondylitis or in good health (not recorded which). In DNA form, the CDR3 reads TGTGCCAGCAGCCAGAACGGCGCGGGCCGGAACACTGAAGCTTTCTTT. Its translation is CASSQNGAGRNTEAFF.